The entry below describes one T cell receptor (beta chain). Its cognate antigen is unknown. This record belongs to a study of cytomegalovirus exposure and HLA in healthy donors. Study findings and constraints: Reports indicated that the classifier achieved high specificity and sensitivity in diagnosing cytomegalovirus status. When a later analysis was performed, an Asian-associated ancestry cluster reportedly had fewer N-insertions than the roughly 700-donor mean.

Germline values: CDR1 SGHTA, CDR2 FQGTGA. This CDR3 region has 15 residues. V was clipped by 4 bases and J by 6 bases, with 18 bases between them. The PCR ran on 60 Vbeta and 13 Jbeta primers. Clones were read by immunoSEQ multiplex PCR, and TCRdb kept only the in-frame ones, dropping some. The sample records about 200,000 clones, over 75% being singletons. The TCR sequence derives from a man between 18 and 35 years old in good health and CMV-seronegative. The source material was PBMCs. The J gene is TRBJ2-5, the V gene TRBV7-3; TRBD2 is a possible D gene (5 bases). CDR3 protein: CASSSNWELGKTQYF. The CDR3 DNA reads TGTGCCAGCAGCTCGAACTGGGAGCTGGGGAAGACCCAGTACTTC.